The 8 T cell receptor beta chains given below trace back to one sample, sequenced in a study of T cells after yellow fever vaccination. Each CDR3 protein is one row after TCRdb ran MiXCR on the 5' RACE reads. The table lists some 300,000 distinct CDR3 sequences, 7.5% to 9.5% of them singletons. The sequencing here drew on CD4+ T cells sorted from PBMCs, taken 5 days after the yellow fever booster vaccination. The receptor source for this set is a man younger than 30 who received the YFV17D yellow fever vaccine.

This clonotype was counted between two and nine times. The CDR3: CASRLVEGGSKRAFF. The CDR3 coding sequence is TGCGCCAGCAGGCTGGTGGAGGGAGGTTCAAAACGAGCTTTCTTT. This rearrangement joins TRBV5-1 to TRBJ1-1, with D uncertain. Germline CDR1 is SGHRS and CDR2 is YFSETQ. V was trimmed by 5 bases and J by 10 bases, leaving 24 bases between them. The CDR3 consists of 15 residues.

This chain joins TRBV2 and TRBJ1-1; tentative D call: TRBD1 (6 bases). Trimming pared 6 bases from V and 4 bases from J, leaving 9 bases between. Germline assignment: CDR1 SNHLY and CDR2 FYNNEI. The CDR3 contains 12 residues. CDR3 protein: CASSRDTTEAFF. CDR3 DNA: TGTGCCAGCAGCCGGGACACCACTGAAGCTTTCTTT.

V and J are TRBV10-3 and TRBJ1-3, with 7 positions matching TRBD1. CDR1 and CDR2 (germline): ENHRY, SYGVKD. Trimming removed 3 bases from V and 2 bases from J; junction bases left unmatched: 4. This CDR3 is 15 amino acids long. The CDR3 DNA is TGTGCCATCAGTGAAAGCCAGGGGGCTGGAAACACCATATATTTT. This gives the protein CAISESQGAGNTIYF.

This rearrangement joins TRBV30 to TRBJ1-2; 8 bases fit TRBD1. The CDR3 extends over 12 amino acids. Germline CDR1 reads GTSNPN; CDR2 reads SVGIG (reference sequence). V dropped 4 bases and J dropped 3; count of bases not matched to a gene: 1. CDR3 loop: CAWTGGHYGYTF. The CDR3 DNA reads TGTGCCTGGACAGGGGGCCACTATGGCTACACCTTC.

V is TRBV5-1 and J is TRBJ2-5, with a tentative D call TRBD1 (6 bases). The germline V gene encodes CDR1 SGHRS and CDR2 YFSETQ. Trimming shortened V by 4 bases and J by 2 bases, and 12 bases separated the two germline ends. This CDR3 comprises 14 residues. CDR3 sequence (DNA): TGCGCCAGCAGCCTACAAAGGGGGCAAGAGACCCAGTACTTC. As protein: CASSLQRGQETQYF.

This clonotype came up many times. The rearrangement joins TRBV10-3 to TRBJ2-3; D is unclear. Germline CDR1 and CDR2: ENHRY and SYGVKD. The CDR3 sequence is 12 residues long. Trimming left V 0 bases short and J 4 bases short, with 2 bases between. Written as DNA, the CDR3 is TGTGCCATCAGTGAGTCAGCAGATACGCAGTATTTT. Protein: CAISESADTQYF.

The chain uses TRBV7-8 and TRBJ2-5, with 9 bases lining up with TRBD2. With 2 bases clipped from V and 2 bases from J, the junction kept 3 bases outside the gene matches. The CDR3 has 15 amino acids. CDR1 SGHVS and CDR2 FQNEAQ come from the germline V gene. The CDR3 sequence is CASSLWLAGQETQYF. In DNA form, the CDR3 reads TGTGCCAGCAGCTTATGGCTAGCGGGGCAAGAGACCCAGTACTTC.

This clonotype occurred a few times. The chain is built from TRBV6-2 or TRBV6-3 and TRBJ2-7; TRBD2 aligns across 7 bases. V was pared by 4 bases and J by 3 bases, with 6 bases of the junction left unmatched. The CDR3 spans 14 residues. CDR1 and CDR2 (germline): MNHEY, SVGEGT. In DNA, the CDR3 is TGTGCCAGCAGTTTAAGCGGGGCATTCTACGAGCAGTACTTC. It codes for CASSLSGAFYEQYF.